The sequence of this T cell receptor (beta chain) was determined in a study of cytomegalovirus exposure and HLA in healthy donors. PCR used 60 Vbeta primers and 13 Jbeta primers. Some clones are missing from TCRdb's copy, which holds only in-frame ones; the method was immunoSEQ multiplex PCR. Found here are 63,000 or so clones, 60% to 80% of them singletons; the top ten hold approximately 22%. CDR3 length equals 14 residues. Germline-derived CDR1 and CDR2 are SGDLS and YYNGEE. V lost 5 bases and J lost 2, with 12 bases in between. This TCR was sampled from a woman aged 25 to 39 in good health and CMV-seropositive. V usage is TRBV9 and J usage is TRBJ2-3, with TRBD1 as a possible D gene (6 bases). The sample comprised PBMCs. This CDR3 reads CASRAGTNTDTQYF. CDR3 sequence (DNA): TGTGCCAGCAGGGCCGGGACAAACACAGATACGCAGTATTTT.